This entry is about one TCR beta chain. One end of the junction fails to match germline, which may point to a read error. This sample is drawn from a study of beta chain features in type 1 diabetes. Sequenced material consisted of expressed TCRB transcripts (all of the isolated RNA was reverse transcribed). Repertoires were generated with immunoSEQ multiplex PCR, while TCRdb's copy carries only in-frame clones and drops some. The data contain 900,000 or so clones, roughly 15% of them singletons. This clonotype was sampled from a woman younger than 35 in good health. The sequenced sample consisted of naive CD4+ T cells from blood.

CDR3 DNA sequence: TGTGCCAGCAGCTTAAGGACTAGGACTAGCGGGTACAATGAGCAGCTCTTC. Residues: CASSLRTRTSGYNEQLF. V is TRBV7-6 and J is TRBJ2-1, with 11 bases aligning to TRBD2. The length of the CDR3 is 17 residues. CDR1 is SGHVS, CDR2 FNYEAQ, per germline.